The rows below give T cell receptor beta chains drawn from one sample of a study of T cells in Graves' hyperthyroidism and ophthalmopathy. MiXCR was run by TCRdb on the multiplex PCR reads, yielding one entry per CDR3 protein. The table has approximately 570,000 distinct CDR3 sequences, less than 20% seen once; the top ten hold over 45%. The sequencing input was blood. The source of these receptors is a man between 35 and 55 years old with Graves' ophthalmopathy. Both conserved end residues are part of each CDR3. The order of the fields is clone size, V gene, J gene, D gene, CDR3 DNA, CDR3 protein. A D gene is named only where the DNA matches it firmly. Expanded clones are given a class, and other clones once, few, many or no size at all.

-,TRBV4-1,TRBJ1-2,-,TGCGCCAGCAGCCAAGACAGATCCGCTAACTATGGCTACACCTTC,CASSQDRSANYGYTF
-,TRBV7-9,TRBJ2-7,TRBD1,TGTGCCAGCAGCTTGGGGCCGGGACAGGGGGCCTCCTACGAGCAGTACTTC,CASSLGPGQGASYEQYF
-,TRBV5-1,TRBJ1-1,TRBD1,TGCGCCAGCAGACTACCGGGACAGGGATTTGGCACTGAAGCTTTCTTT,CASRLPGQGFGTEAFF
many,TRBV11-2,TRBJ2-1,-,TGTGCCAGCAGCTTAGGAGGATCTCCGGAGCAGTTCTTC,CASSLGGSPEQFF
-,TRBV7-8,TRBJ2-2,TRBD1,TGTGCCAGTAGCCCAGACAGGGGAAGGCAGACGAACACCGGGGAGCTGTTTTTT,CASSPDRGRQTNTGELFF
many,TRBV20-1,TRBJ2-7,-,TGCAGTGCTGAGACAGCGAGCTCCTACGAGCAGTACTTC,CSAETASSYEQYF
few,TRBV7-9,TRBJ2-7,-,TGTGCCAGCATCCCCCCGGACGGGGGCAACGAGCAGTACTTC,CASIPPDGGNEQYF
-,TRBV13,TRBJ1-2,-,TGTGCCAGCAGCAAAAGAGCCAGGGAGAGCTATGGCTACACCTTC,CASSKRARESYGYTF
few,TRBV20-1,TRBJ1-1,-,TGCAGTGCTAGGGACAGCATGAACACTGAAGCTTTCTTT,CSARDSMNTEAFF
many,TRBV19,TRBJ1-1,-,TGTGCCAGTCAGGGCAGGGATAACACTGAAGCTTTCTTT,CASQGRDNTEAFF
few,TRBV29-1,TRBJ1-1,-,TGCAGCGCAGTTTTTCTCTTAAACACTGAAGCTTTCTTT,CSAVFLLNTEAFF
few,TRBV4-1,TRBJ1-1,-,TGCGCCAGCAGCCAAGATGTAACATGGGCTGAAGCTTTCTTT,CASSQDVTWAEAFF
-,TRBV20-1,TRBJ1-2,TRBD1,TGCAGTGCTAGAGATCCGGGGACAGCTAACTATGGCTACACCTTC,CSARDPGTANYGYTF
many,TRBV18,TRBJ1-1,-,TGTGCCACCCGGGAGTCCTGGAACACTGAAGCTTTCTTT,CATRESWNTEAFF
many,TRBV27,TRBJ2-1,-,TGTGCCAGCAGTTTGGACGAAAACAATGAGCAGTTCTTC,CASSLDENNEQFF
-,TRBV12-3/TRBV12-4,TRBJ2-2,TRBD2,TGTGCCAGCCGACGAGCGGGAGAATTTGCAGGGGAGCTGTTTTTT,CASRRAGEFAGELFF
-,TRBV7-3,TRBJ2-7,TRBD2,TGTGCCAGCAGCTCCTCGGGACTAGCGGGCGCCTACGAGCAGTACTTC,CASSSSGLAGAYEQYF
-,TRBV28,TRBJ2-7,-,TGTGCCAGCAGACCGGCGGGACCCTACGAGCAGTACTTC,CASRPAGPYEQYF
few,TRBV5-1,TRBJ2-2,-,TGCGCCAGCAGCTTGGAAGTCGGGGAGCTGTTTTTT,CASSLEVGELFF
many,TRBV7-2,TRBJ2-7,TRBD2,TGTGCCAGCAGCTTCTACCGGGGGGGAAACTACGAGCAGTACTTC,CASSFYRGGNYEQYF
-,TRBV10-3,TRBJ1-1,-,TGTGCCACGGCGTTGGGATTTAAAAACACTGAAGCTTTCTTT,CATALGFKNTEAFF
many,TRBV28,TRBJ2-7,-,TGTGCCGGTGGGGCGGTTAACGAGCAGTACTTC,CAGGAVNEQYF
-,TRBV20-1,TRBJ2-4,TRBD1,TGCAGTGCTAGAGACGTTACAGGGGCTCAAAACATTCAGTACTTC,CSARDVTGAQNIQYF
few,TRBV30,TRBJ1-2,-,TGTGCCTGGAGTGTAAGCGGGGTGGGCTATGGCTACACCTTC,CAWSVSGVGYGYTF
few,TRBV6-1,TRBJ1-1,-,TGTGCCAGCAGTGAGACAGTGAAAGCTTTCTTT,CASSETVKAFF
-,TRBV10-3,TRBJ1-2,-,TGTGCCATCAGTGAAGACAGAGGGGACTATGGCTACACCTTC,CAISEDRGDYGYTF
-,TRBV12-3/TRBV12-4,TRBJ2-2,-,TGTGCCAGCATACTGTCGTCTGGGGAGCTGTTTTTT,CASILSSGELFF
many,TRBV18,TRBJ1-1,-,TGTGCCAGCTCAGCTACAGGGCCCGACACTGAAGCTTTCTTT,CASSATGPDTEAFF
-,TRBV4-2,TRBJ1-4,TRBD1,TGTGCCAGCAGCCAAGCCGGGACAGGGGGCGTTAATGAAAAACTGTTTTTT,CASSQAGTGGVNEKLFF
few,TRBV7-9,TRBJ1-4,TRBD1,TGTGCCAGCAGCAGGGACAGCCTAAAGACGGAAAAACTGTTTTTT,CASSRDSLKTEKLFF
-,TRBV7-9,TRBJ1-5,TRBD1,TGTGCCAGCAGCGTCGACAGGGGTAGCAATCAGCCCCAGCATTTT,CASSVDRGSNQPQHF
many,TRBV7-9,TRBJ1-4,TRBD1,TGTGCCAGCAGCTTAGCAGGGGGCGGTGAAAAACTGTTTTTT,CASSLAGGGEKLFF
many,TRBV20-1,TRBJ1-1,TRBD1,TGCAGTGCGCCCCCGGGACAGGGAAACACTGAAGCTTTCTTT,CSAPPGQGNTEAFF
many,TRBV20-1,TRBJ2-7,-,TGCAGTGCTAGAGCGTGGGGGCCCTCCTCCTACGAGCAGTACTTC,CSARAWGPSSYEQYF
-,TRBV5-4,TRBJ1-2,TRBD1,TGTGCCAGCAGCTTTACAAGAGGGGGCTCTAACTATGGCTACACCTTC,CASSFTRGGSNYGYTF
few,TRBV20-1,TRBJ2-1,TRBD1,TGCAGTGCTAGAGATCGGGGGACAGGGCCGAGATACAATGAGCAGTTCTTC,CSARDRGTGPRYNEQFF
-,TRBV6-4,TRBJ1-6,-,TGTGCCAGCAGTTACTCTTCGAGCCGGGACCCAAATTCACCCCTCCACTTT,CASSYSSSRDPNSPLHF
many,TRBV30,TRBJ1-4,-,TGTGCCTGGACGGCTACAATGACTGAAAAACTGTTTTTT,CAWTATMTEKLFF
-,TRBV5-1,TRBJ2-5,-,TGCGCCAGCAGCTCAATGAGGGGGTTCCAAGAGACCCAGTACTTC,CASSSMRGFQETQYF
-,TRBV6-2/TRBV6-3,TRBJ1-2,-,TGTGCCAGCCGACCCGCCGGGGGCCCCCTAAGTGGCTACACCTTC,CASRPAGGPLSGYTF
many,TRBV7-8,TRBJ2-7,TRBD2,TGTGCCAGCAGCTCCACCCTGGGGCGGGAGCTCTTCGAGCAGTACTTC,CASSSTLGRELFEQYF
-,TRBV28,TRBJ2-6,-,TGTGCCAGCAGTTTAACGGGGCAGGGGAGCTCTGGGGCCAACGTCCTGACTTTC,CASSLTGQGSSGANVLTF
-,TRBV7-3,TRBJ2-6,-,TGTGCCAGCAGCTCCCACTTGGGGGGGCCTGGGGCCAACGTCCTGACTTTC,CASSSHLGGPGANVLTF
few,TRBV20-1,TRBJ2-1,-,TGCAGTGCCCCTGACAGGAGGGGGAAAAATGAGCAGTTCTTC,CSAPDRRGKNEQFF
many,TRBV5-1,TRBJ2-5,-,TGCGCCAGCAGCCCCCGGATTGGGGGGGAGACCCAGTACTTC,CASSPRIGGETQYF
few,TRBV5-1,TRBJ2-5,-,TGTGCCAGCAGCTTGTATCGTGGGGAGACCCAGTACTTC,CASSLYRGETQYF
many,TRBV2,TRBJ2-1,TRBD2,TGTGCCAGCAGTGTAGGCGGGAGGGCCCTCAACAATGAGCAGTTCTTC,CASSVGGRALNNEQFF
few,TRBV19,TRBJ2-1,-,TGTGCCAGTAGTATGGGGGCGACTCCCCCTGGCAATGAGCAGTTCTTC,CASSMGATPPGNEQFF
once,TRBV7-6,TRBJ2-2,TRBD2,TGTGCCAGCAGCCCGTGGACTAGCGGGGGACCCGGGGAGCTGTTTTTT,CASSPWTSGGPGELFF
many,TRBV20-1,TRBJ2-7,TRBD1,TGCAGTGCAACCCAGGGACAGGGGAACTACGAGCAGTACTTC,CSATQGQGNYEQYF
-,TRBV19,TRBJ2-3,-,TGTGCCAGTATCATGGTGGGCCAGACAGATACGCAGTATTTT,CASIMVGQTDTQYF
few,TRBV19,TRBJ2-2,TRBD1,TGTGCCAGTAGTTTTGACAGGGCCCCCGGGGAGCTGTTTTTT,CASSFDRAPGELFF
-,TRBV19,TRBJ1-4,-,TGTGCCAGTAGTACGTGGGATAGACAGGAAAAACTGTTTTTT,CASSTWDRQEKLFF
-,TRBV12-5,TRBJ2-1,TRBD2,TGTGCTAGTGGTTCCCAACAGAAACTAGCGGGGGGGCCTACTTCCTACAATGAGCAGTTCTTC,CASGSQQKLAGGPTSYNEQFF
-,TRBV7-2,TRBJ1-5,TRBD1,TGTGCCAGCAGCCCCGACAGGGGGCATCAGCCCCAGCATTTT,CASSPDRGHQPQHF
many,TRBV11-2,TRBJ2-3,TRBD2,TGTGCCAGCAGCTTAGAAGCGGGAGGGCCCCGCACAGATACGCAGTATTTT,CASSLEAGGPRTDTQYF
-,TRBV15,TRBJ2-1,TRBD2,TGTGCCACCAGCAGACCGGGAGGTGAGCAGTTCTTC,CATSRPGGEQFF
-,TRBV9,TRBJ1-1,TRBD1,TGTGCCAGCACCCCCACAGGGGCAAGAAACACTGAAGCTTTCTTT,CASTPTGARNTEAFF